This TCR beta chain was observed in a study of early T cells in non-severe SARS-CoV-2 infection. The wider study: Sequencing used unsorted whole-blood bulk RNA, so chains lack pairing.

cDNA molecules, individually, were tagged with unique molecular identifiers. MiXCR, applied by TCRdb to the 5' RACE reads, yields one record per CDR3 protein. The sample yields about 44,000 distinct CDR3 sequences, under 30% seen once. This clonotype was seen more than once but under ten times. Its antigen is unknown. V was pared by 1 base and J by 6 bases, with 11 bases between. CDR3 length: 14 residues. Germline CDR1 reads SGHVS; CDR2 reads FNYEAQ. Notes on the study in general: Private and CD4 specificities were missed by VDJdb matching, skewed to anti-spike CD8.

The V gene is TRBV7-6, the J gene TRBJ2-3; possible D gene TRBD2, 6 bases. This specimen was whole blood, taken at baseline. The sequence came from an adult who was a healthcare worker with PCR-confirmed SARS-CoV-2 infection or an uninfected control (not recorded which). CDR3 in DNA: TGTGCCAGCAGCTTAGGGCGGGGCGGCGATACGCAGTATTTT. Its translation is CASSLGRGGDTQYF.